Included here is one T cell receptor beta chain sequence, with context. Its cognate antigen is unknown. Trimming cost V 0 bases and J 2 bases; bases outside gene matches: 8. This CDR3 comprises 17 residues. The germline V gene encodes CDR1 LGHNA and CDR2 YSLEER. This entry is derived from a study of siplizumab effects on memory and regulatory T cells. Assaying covered about 99,000 TCR templates per sample. The assay was immunoSEQ multiplex PCR, and TCRdb's table has in-frame clones only and misses some. In the table there are roughly 110,000 clones, around 93% of which are singletons. Study conclusions and caveats: It seemed that naive T cells were more diverse than memory cells and were major contributors to the alloresponse.

The sample taken for sequencing was non-Treg CD4+ T cells sorted from blood. The chain joins TRBV4-3 to TRBJ2-3; 7 bases are a match to TRBD2. This TCR was recovered from a human donor in good health. CDR3 sequence: CASSQETAGRFTDTQYF. The CDR3 DNA follows: TGCGCCAGCAGCCAAGAGACAGCGGGGCGATTCACAGATACGCAGTATTTT.